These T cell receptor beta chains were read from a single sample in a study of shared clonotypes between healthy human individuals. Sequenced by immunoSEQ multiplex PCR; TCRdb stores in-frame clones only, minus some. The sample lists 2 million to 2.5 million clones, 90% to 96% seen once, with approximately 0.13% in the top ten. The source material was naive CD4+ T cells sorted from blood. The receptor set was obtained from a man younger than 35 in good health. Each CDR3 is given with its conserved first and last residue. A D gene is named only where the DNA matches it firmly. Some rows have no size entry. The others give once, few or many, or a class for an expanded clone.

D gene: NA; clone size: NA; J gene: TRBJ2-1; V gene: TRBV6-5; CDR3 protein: CASTSGGGESNEQFF; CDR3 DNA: TGTGCCAGCACCTCCGGCGGAGGGGAATCGAATGAGCAGTTCTTC
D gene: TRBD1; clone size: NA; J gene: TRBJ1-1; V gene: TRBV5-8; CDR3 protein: CASSFAAGGSAFF; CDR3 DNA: TGTGCCAGCAGCTTCGCGGCAGGGGGCTCGGCTTTCTTT
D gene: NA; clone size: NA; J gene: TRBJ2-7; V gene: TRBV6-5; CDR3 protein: CASSRPRRGEQYF; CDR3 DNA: TGTGCCAGCAGTCGCCCCCGCAGGGGCGAGCAGTACTTC
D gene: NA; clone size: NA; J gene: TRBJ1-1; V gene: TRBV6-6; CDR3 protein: CASSFLGNEAFF; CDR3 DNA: TGTGCCAGCAGTTTCCTAGGGAATGAAGCTTTCTTT
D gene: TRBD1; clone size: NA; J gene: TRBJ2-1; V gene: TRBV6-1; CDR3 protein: CASSRDREISEQFF; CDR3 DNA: TGTGCCAGCAGTCGGGACAGGGAGATCAGTGAGCAGTTCTTC
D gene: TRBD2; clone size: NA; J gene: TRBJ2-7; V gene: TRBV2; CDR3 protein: CASSVIRDPASGRGAEQYF; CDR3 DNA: TGTGCCAGCAGTGTCATACGGGACCCGGCTAGCGGGAGAGGGGCCGAGCAGTACTTC
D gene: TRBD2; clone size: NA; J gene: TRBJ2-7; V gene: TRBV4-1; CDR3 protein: CASSVKGLAGSSYEQYF; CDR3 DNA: TGCGCCAGCAGCGTAAAGGGACTAGCGGGGAGCTCCTACGAGCAGTACTTC
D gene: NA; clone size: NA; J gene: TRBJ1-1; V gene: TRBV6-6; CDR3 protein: CASSTDFGNEAFF; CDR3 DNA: TGTGCCAGCAGTACGGACTTCGGAAATGAAGCTTTCTTT
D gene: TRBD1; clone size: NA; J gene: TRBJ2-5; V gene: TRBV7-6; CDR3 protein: CASSFGTEETQYF; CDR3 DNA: TGTGCCAGCAGCTTTGGGACAGAAGAGACCCAGTACTTC
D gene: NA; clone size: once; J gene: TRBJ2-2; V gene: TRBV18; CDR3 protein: CASSSGTANTGELFF; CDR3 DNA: TGTGCCAGCTCATCTGGGACCGCGAACACCGGGGAGCTGTTTTTT
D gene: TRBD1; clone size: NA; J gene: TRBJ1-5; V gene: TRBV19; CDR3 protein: CASSPQGVTQHF; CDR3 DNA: TGTGCCAGTAGTCCCCAGGGGGTGACCCAGCATTTT
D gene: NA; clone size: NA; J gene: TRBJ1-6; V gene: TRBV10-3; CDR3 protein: CAITGASNSPLHF; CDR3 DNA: TGTGCCATCACAGGGGCGTCGAATTCACCCCTCCACTTT
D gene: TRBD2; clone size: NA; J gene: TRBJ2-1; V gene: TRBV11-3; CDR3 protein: CASIQTTSGSRLVINEQFF; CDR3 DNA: TGTGCCAGCATCCAGACGACCAGCGGGAGTCGACTCGTTATCAATGAGCAGTTCTTC
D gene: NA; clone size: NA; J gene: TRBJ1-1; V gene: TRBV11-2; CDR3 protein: CASSLDWRSTEAFF; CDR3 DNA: TGTGCCAGCAGCTTAGATTGGCGGAGCACTGAAGCTTTCTTT
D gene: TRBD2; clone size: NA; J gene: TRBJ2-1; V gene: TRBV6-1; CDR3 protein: CASSSGRGVYNEQFF; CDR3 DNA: TGTGCCAGCAGTTCAGGCCGGGGGGTTTACAATGAGCAGTTCTTC
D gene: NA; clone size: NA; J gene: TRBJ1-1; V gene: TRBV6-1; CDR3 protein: CASSEYGVFVGINTEAFF; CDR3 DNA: TGTGCCAGCAGTGAATACGGCGTGTTCGTAGGCATCAACACTGAAGCTTTCTTT
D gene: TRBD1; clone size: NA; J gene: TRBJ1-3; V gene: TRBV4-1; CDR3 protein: CASSPHPPQGVSSGNTIYF; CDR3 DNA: TGCGCCAGCAGCCCTCACCCACCCCAGGGGGTGAGCTCTGGAAACACCATATATTTT
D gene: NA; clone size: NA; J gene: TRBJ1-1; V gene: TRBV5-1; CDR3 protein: CASSPGYQLGSTEAFF; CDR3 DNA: TGCGCCAGCAGCCCGGGCTATCAGCTGGGCTCGACTGAAGCTTTCTTT
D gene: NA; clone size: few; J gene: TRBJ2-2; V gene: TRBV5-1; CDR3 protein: CASSPLTGTTGELFF; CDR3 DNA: TGCGCCAGCAGCCCCCTTACAGGAACGACCGGGGAGCTGTTTTTT
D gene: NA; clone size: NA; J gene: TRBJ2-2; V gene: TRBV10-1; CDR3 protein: CASSTGTLGTGELFF; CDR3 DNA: TGCGCCAGCAGCACCGGGACCCTGGGCACCGGGGAGCTGTTTTTT
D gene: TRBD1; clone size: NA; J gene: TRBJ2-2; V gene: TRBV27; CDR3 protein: CASSAGQGTGELFF; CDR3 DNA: TGTGCCAGCAGTGCGGGACAGGGTACCGGGGAGCTGTTTTTT
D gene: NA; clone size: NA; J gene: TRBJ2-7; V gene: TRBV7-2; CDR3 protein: CASSFQGLYEQYF; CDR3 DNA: TGTGCCAGCAGCTTCCAGGGACTCTACGAGCAGTACTTC
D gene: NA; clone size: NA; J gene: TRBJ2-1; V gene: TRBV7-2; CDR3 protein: CASSLVQYNEQFF; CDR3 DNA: TGTGCCAGCAGCTTAGTGCAATACAATGAGCAGTTCTTC
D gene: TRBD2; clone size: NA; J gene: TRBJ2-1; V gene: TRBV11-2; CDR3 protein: CASRKISGSWYNEQFF; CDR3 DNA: TGTGCCAGCAGAAAGATTAGCGGGAGCTGGTACAATGAGCAGTTCTTC
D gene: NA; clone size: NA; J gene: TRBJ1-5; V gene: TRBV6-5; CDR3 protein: CASSYSSLQPQHF; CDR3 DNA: TGTGCCAGCAGTTACTCGAGTCTTCAGCCCCAGCATTTT
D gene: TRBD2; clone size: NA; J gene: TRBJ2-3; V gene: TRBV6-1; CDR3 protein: CASSERASGGAGTDTQYF; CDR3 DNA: TGTGCCAGCAGTGAAAGGGCTAGCGGGGGGGCGGGCACAGATACGCAGTATTTT
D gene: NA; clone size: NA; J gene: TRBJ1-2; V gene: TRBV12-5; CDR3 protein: CASVREDGSNYGYTF; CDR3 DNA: TGTGCTAGTGTTCGAGAGGACGGATCTAACTATGGCTACACCTTC
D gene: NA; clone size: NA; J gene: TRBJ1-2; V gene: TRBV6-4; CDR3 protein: CASSDGFYGYTF; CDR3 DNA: TGTGCCAGCAGTGACGGGTTTTACGGCTACACCTTC
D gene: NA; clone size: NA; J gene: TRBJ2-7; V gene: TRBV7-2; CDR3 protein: CASTQGYEQYF; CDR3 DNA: TGTGCCAGCACGCAGGGCTACGAGCAGTACTTC
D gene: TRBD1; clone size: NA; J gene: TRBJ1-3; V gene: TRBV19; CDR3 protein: CASSRDRGFDTIYF; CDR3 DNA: TGTGCCAGTAGCCGGGACAGGGGATTTGACACCATATATTTT
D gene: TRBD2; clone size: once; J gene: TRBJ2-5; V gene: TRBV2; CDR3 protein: CASLAGTYQETQYF; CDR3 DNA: TGTGCCAGCCTAGCGGGGACCTACCAAGAGACCCAGTACTTC
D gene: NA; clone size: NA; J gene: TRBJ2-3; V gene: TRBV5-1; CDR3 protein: CASSWDKDTDTQYF; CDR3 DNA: TGCGCCAGCAGCTGGGACAAAGACACAGATACGCAGTATTTT
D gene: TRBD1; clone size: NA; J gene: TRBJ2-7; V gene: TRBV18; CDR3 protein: CASTGGQGAREQYF; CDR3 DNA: TGTGCCAGCACCGGGGGACAGGGGGCCAGGGAGCAGTACTTC
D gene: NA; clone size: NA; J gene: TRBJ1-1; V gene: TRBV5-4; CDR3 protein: CASSFGQKNTEAFF; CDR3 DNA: TGTGCCAGCAGCTTCGGACAGAAGAACACTGAAGCTTTCTTT
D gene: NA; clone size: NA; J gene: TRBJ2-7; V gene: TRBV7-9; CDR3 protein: CASSLWPSYEQYF; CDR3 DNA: TGTGCCAGCAGCTTATGGCCGTCCTACGAGCAGTACTTC
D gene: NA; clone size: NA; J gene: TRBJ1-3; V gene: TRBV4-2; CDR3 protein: CASSQAALTGNTIYF; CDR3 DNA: TGTGCCAGCAGCCAAGCTGCCCTTACCGGAAACACCATATATTTT
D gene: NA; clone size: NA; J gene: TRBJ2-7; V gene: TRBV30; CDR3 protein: CAWSPGPLSYEQYF; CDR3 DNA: TGTGCCTGGAGCCCGGGACCGCTATCCTACGAGCAGTACTTC
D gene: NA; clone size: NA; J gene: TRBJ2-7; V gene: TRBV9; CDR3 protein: CASSGGDGLYEQYF; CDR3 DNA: TGTGCCAGCAGCGGGGGGGACGGCCTCTACGAGCAGTACTTC
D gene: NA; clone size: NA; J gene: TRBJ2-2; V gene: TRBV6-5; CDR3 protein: CASSSRTGELFF; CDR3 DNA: TGTGCCAGCAGTTCCCGGACAGGGGAGCTGTTTTTT
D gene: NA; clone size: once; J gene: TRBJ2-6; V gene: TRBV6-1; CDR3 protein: CASSEALRGSGANVLTF; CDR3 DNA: TGTGCCAGCAGTGAAGCGCTAAGGGGGTCTGGGGCCAACGTCCTGACTTTC
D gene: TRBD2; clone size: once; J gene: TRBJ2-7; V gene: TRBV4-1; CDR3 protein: CASSQGTSGIAYEQYF; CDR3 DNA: TGCGCCAGCAGCCAAGGGACTAGCGGAATCGCCTACGAGCAGTACTTC
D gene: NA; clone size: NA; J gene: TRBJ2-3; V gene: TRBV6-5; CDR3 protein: CASSYQATDTQYF; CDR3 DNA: TGTGCCAGCAGTTACCAAGCCACAGATACGCAGTATTTT
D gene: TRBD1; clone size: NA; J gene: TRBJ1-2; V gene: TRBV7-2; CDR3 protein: CASSPRQGLYGYTF; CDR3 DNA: TGTGCCAGCAGCCCAAGACAGGGCCTCTATGGCTACACCTTC